The 12 T cell receptor beta chains given below trace back to one sample, sequenced in a study of early T cells in non-severe SARS-CoV-2 infection. TCRdb reanalysed the 5' RACE reads using MiXCR and keeps one entry per CDR3 protein. This table has 48,000 or so distinct CDR3 sequences, around 13% appearing once. Sequenced sample: whole blood. These receptors came from an adult who was a healthcare worker with PCR-confirmed SARS-CoV-2 infection or an uninfected control (not recorded which).

The chain employs TRBV10-3 and TRBJ2-7; no reliable D call. CDR1 and CDR2 (germline): ENHRY, SYGVKD. This CDR3 spans 14 amino acids. The V and J ends lost 2 bases and 5 bases respectively, with 13 bases between them. Written as DNA, the CDR3 is TGTGCCATCAGTGAGCCAGACATCTTGGACGAGCAGTACTTC. Encoded protein: CAISEPDILDEQYF.

Ten or more counts support this clonotype. This chain links TRBV7-8 with TRBJ1-4; 12 bases align to TRBD1. The CDR3 is 15 amino acids. CDR1 and CDR2 from the germline V gene are SGHVS and FQNEAQ. The ends lost 5 bases at V and 7 bases at J; junction bases unmatched: 5. In nucleotides, the CDR3 is TGTGCCAGCAGCCGGGACAGGGGGCTTGTTGAAAAACTGTTTTTT. Residues: CASSRDRGLVEKLFF.

Ten or more counts support this clonotype. This chain joins TRBV3-1 and TRBJ2-7; D unresolved. CDR1 and CDR2 (germline): LGHDT, YNNKEL (reference sequence). Trimming left V 0 bases short and J 4 bases short, with 13 bases between. CDR3 length: 15 residues. CDR3 bases: TGTGCCAGCAGCCAAGATGTATATCCCCTTTACGAGCAGTACTTC. Its translation: CASSQDVYPLYEQYF.

The CDR3 sequence is CSARDGRAYGYTF. CDR3 nucleotide sequence: TGCAGTGCCAGGGACGGACGCGCCTATGGCTACACCTTC. This sequence joins TRBV20-1 and TRBJ1-2; possibly TRBD1 for D (5 bases). V was clipped by 6 bases and J by 4 bases, with 15 bases between them. The CDR3 length is 13 residues. CDR1 is DFQATT and CDR2 is SNEGSKA in the germline V gene (reference sequence).

The chain links TRBV3-1 to TRBJ2-2; the D is unclear. Germline V lookup: CDR1 LGHDT, CDR2 YNNKEL (reference sequence). V shed 2 bases and J shed 7 bases, with 5 bases lying between them. The CDR3 length is 12 residues. CDR3 bases: TGTGCCAGCAGCCAATGGGGCGGGGAGCTGTTTTTT. This codes for CASSQWGGELFF.

V usage is TRBV29-1 and J usage is TRBJ1-1; D uncertain. Germline CDR1 reads SQVTM; CDR2 reads ANQGSEA. Trimming removed 4 bases from V and 3 bases from J, with 9 bases in between. The CDR3 length is 12 residues. As DNA, the CDR3 is TGCAGCGTTGTTCGGGATCACACTGAAGCTTTCTTT. It codes for CSVVRDHTEAFF. Full variable domain (missing parts from reference TRBV29-1 and TRBJ1-1): SAVISQKPSRDICQRGTSLTIQCQVDSQVTMMFWYRQQPGQSLTLIATANQGSEATYESGFVIDKFPISRPNLTFSTLTVSNMSPEDSSIYLCSVVRDHTEAFFGQGTRLTVV.

This chain uses TRBV5-1 with TRBJ2-1; TRBD1 matches at 7 bases. CDR1 and CDR2 (germline): SGHRS, YFSETQ. The CDR3 is made up of 15 amino acids. The J segment lost 4 bases and the V segment lost 0 bases, leaving 4 bases of the junction unmatched. CDR3 loop: CASSLGQGIYNEQFF. The CDR3 DNA reads as TGCGCCAGCAGCTTGGGACAGGGAATATACAATGAGCAGTTCTTC.

There are many counts of this clonotype. This rearrangement joins TRBV6-2 or TRBV6-3 to TRBJ2-7; D might be TRBD1 or TRBD2, each matching 5 bases. V lost 2 bases and J lost 1, with 12 bases in between. This CDR3 is 15 amino acids long. Germline V lookup: CDR1 MNHEY, CDR2 SVGEGT. The CDR3 coding sequence is TGTGCCAGCAGTTACGGGAGAAGGGGATCCTACGAGCAGTACTTC. It is translated as CASSYGRRGSYEQYF.

The chain joins TRBV1 to TRBJ2-2; the table names TRBD2, a call not compared with the DNA. TRBV1 is a pseudogene segment. The CDR3 loop spans 19 amino acids. The CDR3 reads CTSSQERTSGRADIGELFF. CDR3 DNA sequence: TGCACCAGCAGCCAAGAGCGAACTAGCGGGAGGGCCGATATCGGGGAGCTGTTTTTT.

This clonotype was counted at least ten times. J is TRBJ1-1 and V is TRBV3-1, with a tentative D call TRBD1 (5 bases). The CDR3 has 14 amino acids. V lost 4 bases and J lost 5, with 14 bases in between. Germline assignment: CDR1 LGHDT and CDR2 YNNKEL (reference sequence). CDR3 region: CASSPRRGGTEAFF. The DNA of the CDR3 is TGTGCCAGCAGCCCCCGAAGGGGCGGGACTGAAGCTTTCTTT.

This clonotype appeared many times. This chain uses TRBV5-1 with TRBJ1-1; no firm D call. The germline V and J ends were trimmed by 0 bases and 2 bases, with 11 bases remaining between them. There are 15 residues in the CDR3. The germline V gene encodes CDR1 SGHRS and CDR2 YFSETQ. For the CDR3, the DNA is TGCGCCAGCAGCTTGGGTAGGGTGATAAACACTGAAGCTTTCTTT. Amino acid sequence: CASSLGRVINTEAFF.

In its sample, this clonotype was seen many times. The CDR3 DNA reads as TGCAGTGCTAGAGATGACCCGGACGGGTATCAGCCCCAGCATTTT. Translated: CSARDDPDGYQPQHF. The chain uses TRBV20-1 and TRBJ1-5; D unclear. This CDR3 is built from 15 residues. V was clipped by 0 bases and J by 5 bases, with 14 bases between them. Per the germline V gene, CDR1 is DFQATT and CDR2 is SNEGSKA (reference sequence).